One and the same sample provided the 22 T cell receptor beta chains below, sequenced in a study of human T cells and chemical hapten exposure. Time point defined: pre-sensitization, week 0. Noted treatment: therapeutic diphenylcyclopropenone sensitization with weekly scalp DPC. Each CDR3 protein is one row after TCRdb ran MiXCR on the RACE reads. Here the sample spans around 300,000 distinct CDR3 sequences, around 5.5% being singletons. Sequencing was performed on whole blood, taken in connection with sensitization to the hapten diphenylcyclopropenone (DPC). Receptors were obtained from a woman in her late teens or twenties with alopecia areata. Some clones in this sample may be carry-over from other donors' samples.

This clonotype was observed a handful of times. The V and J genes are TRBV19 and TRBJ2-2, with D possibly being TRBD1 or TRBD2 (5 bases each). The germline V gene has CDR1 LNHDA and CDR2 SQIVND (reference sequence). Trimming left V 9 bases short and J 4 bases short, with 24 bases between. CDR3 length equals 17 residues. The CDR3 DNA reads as TGTGCCAGCGAAGAGGGAGACAGTGGTACCCTCACCGGGGAGCTGTTTTTT. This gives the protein CASEEGDSGTLTGELFF.

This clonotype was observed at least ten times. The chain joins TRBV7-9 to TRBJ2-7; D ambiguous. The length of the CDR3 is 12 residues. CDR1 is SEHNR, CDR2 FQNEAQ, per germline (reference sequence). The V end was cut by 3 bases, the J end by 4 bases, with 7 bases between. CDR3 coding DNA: TGTGCCAGCAGCTTGCAGAGTTACGAGCAGTACTTC. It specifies CASSLQSYEQYF.

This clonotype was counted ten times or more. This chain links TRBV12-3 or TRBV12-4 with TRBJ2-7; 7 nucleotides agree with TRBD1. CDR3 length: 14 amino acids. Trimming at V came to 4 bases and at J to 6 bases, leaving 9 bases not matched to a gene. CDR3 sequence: CASSSDRARSEQYF. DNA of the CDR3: TGTGCCAGCAGTTCCGACAGGGCCCGTTCCGAGCAGTACTTC.

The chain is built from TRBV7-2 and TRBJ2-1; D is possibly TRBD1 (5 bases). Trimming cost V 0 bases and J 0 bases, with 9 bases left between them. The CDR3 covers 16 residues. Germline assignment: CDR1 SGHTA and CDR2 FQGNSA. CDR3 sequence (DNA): TGTGCCAGCAGCTTAGCGAACAGGAGCTCCTACAATGAGCAGTTCTTC. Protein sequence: CASSLANRSSYNEQFF.

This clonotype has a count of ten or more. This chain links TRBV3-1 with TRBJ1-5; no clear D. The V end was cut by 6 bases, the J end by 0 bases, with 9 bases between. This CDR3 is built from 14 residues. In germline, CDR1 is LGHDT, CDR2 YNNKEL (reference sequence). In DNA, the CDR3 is TGTGCCAGCAGGTCGGGTAATAGCAATCAGCCCCAGCATTTT. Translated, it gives CASRSGNSNQPQHF.

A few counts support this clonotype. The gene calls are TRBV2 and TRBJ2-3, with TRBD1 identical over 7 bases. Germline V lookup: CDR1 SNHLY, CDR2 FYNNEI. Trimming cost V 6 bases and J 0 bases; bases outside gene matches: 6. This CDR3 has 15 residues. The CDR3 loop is CASRADRTSTDTQYF. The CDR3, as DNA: TGTGCCAGCAGAGCGGACAGGACTAGCACAGATACGCAGTATTTT.

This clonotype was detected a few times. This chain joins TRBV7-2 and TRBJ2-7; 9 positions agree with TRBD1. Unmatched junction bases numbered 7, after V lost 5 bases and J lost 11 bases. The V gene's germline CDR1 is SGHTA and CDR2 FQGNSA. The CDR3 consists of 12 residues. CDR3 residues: CASSPGTGSEYF. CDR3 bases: TGTGCCAGCAGCCCCGGGACAGGGTCGGAGTACTTC.

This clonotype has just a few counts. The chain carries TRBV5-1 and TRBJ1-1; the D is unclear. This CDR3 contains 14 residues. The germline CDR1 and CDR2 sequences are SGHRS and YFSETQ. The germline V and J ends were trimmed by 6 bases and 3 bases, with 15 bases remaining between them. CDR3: CASNLGSRDTEAFF. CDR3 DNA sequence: TGCGCCAGCAATCTAGGCAGTCGTGACACTGAAGCTTTCTTT.

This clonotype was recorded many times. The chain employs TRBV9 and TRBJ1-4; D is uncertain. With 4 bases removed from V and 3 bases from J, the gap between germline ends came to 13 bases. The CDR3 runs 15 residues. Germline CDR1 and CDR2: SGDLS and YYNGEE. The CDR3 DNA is TGTGCCAGCAGCTCTGCTCTAGGCCCTAATGAAAAACTGTTTTTT. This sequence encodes CASSSALGPNEKLFF.

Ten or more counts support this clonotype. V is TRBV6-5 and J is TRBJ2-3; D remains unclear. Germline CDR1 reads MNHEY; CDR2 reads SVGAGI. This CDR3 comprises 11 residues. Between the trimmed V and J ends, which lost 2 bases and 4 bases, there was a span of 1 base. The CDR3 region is CASSYADTQYF. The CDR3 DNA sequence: TGTGCCAGCAGTTACGCAGATACGCAGTATTTT.

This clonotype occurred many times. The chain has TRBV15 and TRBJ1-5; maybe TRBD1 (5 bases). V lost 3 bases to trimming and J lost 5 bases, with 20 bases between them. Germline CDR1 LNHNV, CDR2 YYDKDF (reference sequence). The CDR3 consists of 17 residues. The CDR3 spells CATSSPTSSGGYQPQHF. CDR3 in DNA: TGTGCCACCAGCAGCCCCACCTCTTCGGGGGGTTATCAGCCCCAGCATTTT.

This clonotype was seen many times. This CDR3 reads CASSFPSGRAFF. The CDR3 DNA reads as TGTGCCAGCAGCTTCCCCTCGGGGAGAGCTTTCTTT. The rearrangement uses TRBV7-2 and TRBJ1-1, with D unresolved. V was cut by 3 bases and J by 10 bases, with 12 bases left in between. The CDR3 is made up of 12 amino acids. Looked up from germline, CDR1 is SGHTA and CDR2 is FQGNSA.

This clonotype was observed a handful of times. This CDR3 reads CASSEWFPTEAFF. The CDR3 nucleotides read TGTGCCAGCAGTGAATGGTTCCCCACTGAAGCTTTCTTT. V usage is TRBV6-1 and J usage is TRBJ1-1; D uncertain. V was clipped by 2 bases and J by 4 bases, with 8 bases between them. CDR1 MNHNS and CDR2 SASEGT come from the germline V gene. The CDR3 length is 13 residues.

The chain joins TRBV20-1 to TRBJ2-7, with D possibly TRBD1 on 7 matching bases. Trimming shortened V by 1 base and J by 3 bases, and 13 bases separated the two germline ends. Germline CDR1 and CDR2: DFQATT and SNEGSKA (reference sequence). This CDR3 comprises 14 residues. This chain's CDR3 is CSARGAGGLYEQYF. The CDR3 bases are TGCAGTGCTAGAGGGGCAGGGGGGCTCTACGAGCAGTACTTC.

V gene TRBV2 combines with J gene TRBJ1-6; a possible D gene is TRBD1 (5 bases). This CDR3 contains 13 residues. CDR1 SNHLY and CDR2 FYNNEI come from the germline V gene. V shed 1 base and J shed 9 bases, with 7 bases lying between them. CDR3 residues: CASSEERGSPLHF. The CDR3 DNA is TGTGCCAGCAGTGAAGAAAGGGGTTCACCCCTCCACTTT.

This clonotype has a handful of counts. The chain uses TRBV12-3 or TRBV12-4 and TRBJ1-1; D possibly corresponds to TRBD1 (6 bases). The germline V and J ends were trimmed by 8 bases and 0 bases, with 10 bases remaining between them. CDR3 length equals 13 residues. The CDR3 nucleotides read TGTGCCAGCCTCGGACAGATGAACACTGAAGCTTTCTTT. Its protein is CASLGQMNTEAFF.

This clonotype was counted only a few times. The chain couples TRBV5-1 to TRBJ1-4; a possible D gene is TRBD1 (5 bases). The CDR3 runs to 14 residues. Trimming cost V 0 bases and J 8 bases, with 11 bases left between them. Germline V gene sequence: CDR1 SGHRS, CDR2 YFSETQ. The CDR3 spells CASSLEGSAEKLFF. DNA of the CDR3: TGCGCCAGCAGCTTGGAGGGGTCAGCGGAAAAACTGTTTTTT.

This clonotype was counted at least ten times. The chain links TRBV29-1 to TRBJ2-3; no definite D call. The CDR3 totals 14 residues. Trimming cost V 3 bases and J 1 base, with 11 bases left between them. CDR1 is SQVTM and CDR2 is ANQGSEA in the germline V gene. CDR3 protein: CSVEVGPRTDTQYF. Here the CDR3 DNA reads TGCAGCGTTGAGGTAGGGCCGCGCACAGATACGCAGTATTTT.

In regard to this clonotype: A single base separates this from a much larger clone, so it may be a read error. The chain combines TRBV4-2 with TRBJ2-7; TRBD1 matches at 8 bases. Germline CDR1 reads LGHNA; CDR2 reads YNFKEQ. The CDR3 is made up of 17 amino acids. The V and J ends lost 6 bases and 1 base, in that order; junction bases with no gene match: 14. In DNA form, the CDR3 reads TGTGCCAGCAGTAAAGCCGGGACAGGTTTTCTGTCCTACGAGCAGTACTTC. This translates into CASSKAGTGFLSYEQYF.

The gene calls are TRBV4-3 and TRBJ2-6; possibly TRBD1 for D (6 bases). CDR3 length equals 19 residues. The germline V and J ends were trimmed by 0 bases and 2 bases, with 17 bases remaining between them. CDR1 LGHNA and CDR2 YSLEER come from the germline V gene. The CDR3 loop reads CASSQDRGTLSTGANVLTF. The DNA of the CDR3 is TGCGCCAGCAGCCAAGATAGGGGGACACTCTCCACTGGGGCCAACGTCCTGACTTTC.

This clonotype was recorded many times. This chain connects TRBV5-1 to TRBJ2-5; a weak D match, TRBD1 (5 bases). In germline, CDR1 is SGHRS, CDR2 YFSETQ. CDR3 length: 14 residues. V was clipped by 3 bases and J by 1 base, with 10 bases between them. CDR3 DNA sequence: TGCGCCAGCAGCTCGATCAGGGCCCAAGAGACCCAGTACTTC. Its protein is CASSSIRAQETQYF.

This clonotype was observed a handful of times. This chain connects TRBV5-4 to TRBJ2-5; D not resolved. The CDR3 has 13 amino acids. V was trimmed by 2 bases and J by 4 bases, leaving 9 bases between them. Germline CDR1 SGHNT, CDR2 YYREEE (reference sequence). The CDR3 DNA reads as TGTGCCAGCAGCTTAATCTCCTCAGAGACCCAGTACTTC. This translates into CASSLISSETQYF.